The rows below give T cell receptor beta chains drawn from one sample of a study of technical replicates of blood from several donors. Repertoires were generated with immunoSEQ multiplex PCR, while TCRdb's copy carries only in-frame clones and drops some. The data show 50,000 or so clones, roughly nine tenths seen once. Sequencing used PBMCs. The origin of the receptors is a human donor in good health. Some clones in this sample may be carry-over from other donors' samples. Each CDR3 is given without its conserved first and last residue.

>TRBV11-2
ASSPTSEISETQY
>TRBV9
ASSTTGTGVETQY
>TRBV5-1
ASSWGGQTYEQY
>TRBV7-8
ATHPGETQY
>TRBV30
AWSVWGPEQY
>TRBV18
ASSPGTGLSGANVLT
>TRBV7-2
ASSLGLANTGELF
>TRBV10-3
AISDGASGIMNEQF
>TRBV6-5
ASRRWTGLNTEAF
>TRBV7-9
ASSDQGTNTEAF
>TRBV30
AWVGSSYNEQF
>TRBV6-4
ASSLGQGGSNEQF
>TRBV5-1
ASSAGTSGGNEQF
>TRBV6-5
ASRSQRGETYEQY
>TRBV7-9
ASSPVVGLAENEQF
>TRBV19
ASSMSAGNSPLH
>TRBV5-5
ASSFREMTGGNYGYT
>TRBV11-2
ASSLDQGARGYT
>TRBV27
ASSLTGFVHEKLF
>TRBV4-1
ASSQWRDPQSSYEQY
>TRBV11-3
ASNLLQGCSGNTIY
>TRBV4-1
ASKGDYEQY
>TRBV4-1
ASSKEAGHGNTEAF
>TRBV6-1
ASSEDREFGNEQY
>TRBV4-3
ASSQDRGTYEQY
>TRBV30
AWNRQGIGEQY
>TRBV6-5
ASSYAGNTEAF
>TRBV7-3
ASSPYPPGLAGGSYNEQF
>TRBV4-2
ASSQGSGSGETQY
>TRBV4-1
ASSHPGDPGANVLT
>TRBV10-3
AISEVTGNTEAF
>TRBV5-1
ASSLEQEAF